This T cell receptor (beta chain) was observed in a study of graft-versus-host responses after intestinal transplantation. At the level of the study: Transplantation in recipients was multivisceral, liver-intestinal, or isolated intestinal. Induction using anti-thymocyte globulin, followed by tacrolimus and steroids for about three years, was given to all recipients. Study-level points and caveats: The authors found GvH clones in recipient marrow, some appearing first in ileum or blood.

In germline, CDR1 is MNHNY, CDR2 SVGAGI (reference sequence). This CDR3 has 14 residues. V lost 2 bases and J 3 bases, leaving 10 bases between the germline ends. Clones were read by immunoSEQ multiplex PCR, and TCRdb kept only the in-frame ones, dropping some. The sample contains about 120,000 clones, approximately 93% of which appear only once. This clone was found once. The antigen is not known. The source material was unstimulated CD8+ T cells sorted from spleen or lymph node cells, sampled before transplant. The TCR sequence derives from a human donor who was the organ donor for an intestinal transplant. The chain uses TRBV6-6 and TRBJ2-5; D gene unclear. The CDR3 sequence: CASSYPPVEETQYF. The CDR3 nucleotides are TGTGCCAGCAGTTACCCGCCGGTTGAAGAGACCCAGTACTTC.